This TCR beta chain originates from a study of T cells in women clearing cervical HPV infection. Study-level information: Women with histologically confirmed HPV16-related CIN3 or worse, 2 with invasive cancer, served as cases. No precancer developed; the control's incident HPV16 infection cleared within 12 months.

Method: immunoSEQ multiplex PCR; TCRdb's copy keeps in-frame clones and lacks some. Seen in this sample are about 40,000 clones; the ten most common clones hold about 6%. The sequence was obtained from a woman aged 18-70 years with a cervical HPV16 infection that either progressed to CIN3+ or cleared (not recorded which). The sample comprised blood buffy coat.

CDR3 sequence reads: CASSPGQYTDTQYF. Incomplete CDR3 DNA: TGTGCCAGCTCACCAGGGCAGTACACAGATACG. The V call is TRBV18, the J call TRBJ2-3; D unclear. The read is 3 residues too short to cover the CDR3 end, so that end is filled in from the germline J gene. Trimming took 2 bases from V and 2 from J, leaving 8 bases between them. The CDR3 is made up of 14 amino acids. The germline gives CDR1 KGHSH, CDR2 LQKENI.